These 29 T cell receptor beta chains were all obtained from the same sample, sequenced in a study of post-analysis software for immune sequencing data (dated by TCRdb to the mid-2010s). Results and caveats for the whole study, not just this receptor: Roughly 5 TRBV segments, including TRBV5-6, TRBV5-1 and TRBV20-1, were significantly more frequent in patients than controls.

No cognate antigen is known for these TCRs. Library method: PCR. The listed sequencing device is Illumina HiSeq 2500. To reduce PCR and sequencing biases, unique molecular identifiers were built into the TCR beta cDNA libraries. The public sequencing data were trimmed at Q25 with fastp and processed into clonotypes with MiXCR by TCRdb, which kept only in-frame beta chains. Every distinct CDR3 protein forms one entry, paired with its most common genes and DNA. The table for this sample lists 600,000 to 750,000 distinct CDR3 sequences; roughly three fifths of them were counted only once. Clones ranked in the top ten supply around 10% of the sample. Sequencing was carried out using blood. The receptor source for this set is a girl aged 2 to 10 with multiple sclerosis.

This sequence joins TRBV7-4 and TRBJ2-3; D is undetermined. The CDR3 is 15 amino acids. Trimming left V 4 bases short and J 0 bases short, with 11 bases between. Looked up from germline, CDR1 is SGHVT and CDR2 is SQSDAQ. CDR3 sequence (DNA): TGTGCCAGCAGCTCCTCGGGTAGGAGCACAGATACGCAGTATTTT. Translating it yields CASSSSGRSTDTQYF. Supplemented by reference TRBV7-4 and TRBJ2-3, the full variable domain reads GAGVSQSPRYKVAKRGRDVALRCDSISGHVTLYWYRQTLGQGSEVLTYSQSDAQRDKSGRPSGRFSAERPERSVSTLKIQRTEQGDSAVYLCASSSSGRSTDTQYFGPGTRLTVL.

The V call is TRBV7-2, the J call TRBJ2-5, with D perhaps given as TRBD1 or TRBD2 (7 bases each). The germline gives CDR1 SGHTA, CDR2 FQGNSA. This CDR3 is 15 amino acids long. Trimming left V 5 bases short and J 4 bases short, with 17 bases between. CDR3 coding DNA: TGTGCCAGCAGCCCTCAGGGGGGGGGATCAGAGACCCAGTACTTC. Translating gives CASSPQGGGSETQYF.

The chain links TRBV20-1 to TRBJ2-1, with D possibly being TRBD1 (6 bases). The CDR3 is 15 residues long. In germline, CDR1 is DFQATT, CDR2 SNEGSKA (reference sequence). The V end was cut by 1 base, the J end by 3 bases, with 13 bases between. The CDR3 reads CSARGTDHFYNEQFF. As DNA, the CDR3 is TGCAGTGCTAGAGGGACAGACCATTTCTACAATGAGCAGTTCTTC.

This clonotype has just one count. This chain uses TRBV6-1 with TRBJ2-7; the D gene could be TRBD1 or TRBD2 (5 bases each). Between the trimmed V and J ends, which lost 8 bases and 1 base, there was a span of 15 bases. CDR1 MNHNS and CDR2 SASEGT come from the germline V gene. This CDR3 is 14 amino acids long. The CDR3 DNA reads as TGTGCCAGCGGGAACCGGGACCAGTCCTACGAGCAGTACTTC. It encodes CASGNRDQSYEQYF.

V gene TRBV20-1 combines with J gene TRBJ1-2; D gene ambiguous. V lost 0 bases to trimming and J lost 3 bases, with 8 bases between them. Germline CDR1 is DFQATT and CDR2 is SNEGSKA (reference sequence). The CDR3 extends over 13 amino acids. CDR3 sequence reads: CSARDLWDYGYTF. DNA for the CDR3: TGCAGTGCTAGAGATCTATGGGACTATGGCTACACCTTC.

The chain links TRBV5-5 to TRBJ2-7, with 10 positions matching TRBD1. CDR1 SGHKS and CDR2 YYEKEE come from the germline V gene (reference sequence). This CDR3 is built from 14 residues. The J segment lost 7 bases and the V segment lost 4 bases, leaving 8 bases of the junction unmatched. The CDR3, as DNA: TGTGCCAGCAGCAGGGACAGGGGTGCGGAGGAGCAGTACTTC. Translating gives CASSRDRGAEEQYF.

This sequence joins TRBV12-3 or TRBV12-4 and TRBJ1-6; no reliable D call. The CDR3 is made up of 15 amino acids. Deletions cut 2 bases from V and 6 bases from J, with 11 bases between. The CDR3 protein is CASSLRGRINSPLHF. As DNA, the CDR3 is TGTGCCAGCAGTTTACGCGGGCGGATTAATTCACCCCTCCACTTT.

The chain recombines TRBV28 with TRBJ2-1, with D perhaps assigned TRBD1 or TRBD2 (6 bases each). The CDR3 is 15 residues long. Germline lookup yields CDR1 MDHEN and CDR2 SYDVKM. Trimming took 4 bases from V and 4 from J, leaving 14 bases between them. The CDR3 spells CASSSGGVSYNEQFF. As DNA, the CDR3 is TGTGCCAGCAGTTCCGGGGGCGTCTCATACAATGAGCAGTTCTTC.

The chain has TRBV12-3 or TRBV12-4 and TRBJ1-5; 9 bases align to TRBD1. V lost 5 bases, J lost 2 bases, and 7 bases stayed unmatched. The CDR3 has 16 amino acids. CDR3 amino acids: CASSVGQGNGNQPQHF. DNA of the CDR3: TGTGCCAGCAGTGTGGGACAGGGAAACGGCAATCAGCCCCAGCATTTT.

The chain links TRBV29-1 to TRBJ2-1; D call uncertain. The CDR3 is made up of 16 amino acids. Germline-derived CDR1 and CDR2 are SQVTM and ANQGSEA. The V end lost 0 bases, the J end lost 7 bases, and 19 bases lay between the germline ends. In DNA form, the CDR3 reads TGCAGCGTTGAAGATTTCCGACTGGGCCTTGGGAATGAGCAGTTCTTC. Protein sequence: CSVEDFRLGLGNEQFF.

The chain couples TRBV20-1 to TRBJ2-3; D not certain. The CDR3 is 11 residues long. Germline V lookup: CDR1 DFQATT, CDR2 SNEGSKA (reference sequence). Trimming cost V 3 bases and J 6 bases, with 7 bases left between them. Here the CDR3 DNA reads TGCAGTGCTAGTGACGGTGATACGCAGTATTTT. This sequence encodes CSASDGDTQYF.

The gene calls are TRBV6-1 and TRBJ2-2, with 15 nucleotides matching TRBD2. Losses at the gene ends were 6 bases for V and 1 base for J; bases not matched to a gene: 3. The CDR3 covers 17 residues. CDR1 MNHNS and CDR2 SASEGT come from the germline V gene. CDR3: CASSGLAGGLNTGELFF. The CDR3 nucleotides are TGTGCCAGCAGCGGACTAGCGGGAGGGTTGAACACCGGGGAGCTGTTTTTT.

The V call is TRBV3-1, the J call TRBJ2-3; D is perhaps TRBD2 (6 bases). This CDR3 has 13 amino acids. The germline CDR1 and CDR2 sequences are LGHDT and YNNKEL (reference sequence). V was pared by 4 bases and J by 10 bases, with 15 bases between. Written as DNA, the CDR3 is TGTGCCAGCAGCCGGAGGGTGGACTCTCCGCAGTATTTT. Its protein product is CASSRRVDSPQYF.

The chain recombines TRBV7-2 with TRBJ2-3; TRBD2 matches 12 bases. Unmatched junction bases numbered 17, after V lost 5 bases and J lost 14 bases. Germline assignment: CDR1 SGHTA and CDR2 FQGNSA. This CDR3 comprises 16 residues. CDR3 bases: TGTGCCAGCAGCGAACGGGCCCGGACTAGCGGGGCTTATACGTATTTT. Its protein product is CASSERARTSGAYTYF.

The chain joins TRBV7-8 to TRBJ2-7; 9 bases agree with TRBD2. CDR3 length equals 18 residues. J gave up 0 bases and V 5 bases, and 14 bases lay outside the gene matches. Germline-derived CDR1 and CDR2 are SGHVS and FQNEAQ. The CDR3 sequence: CASSPGASGIPLSYEQYF. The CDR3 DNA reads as TGTGCCAGCAGCCCCGGGGCTAGCGGGATACCCCTCTCCTACGAGCAGTACTTC. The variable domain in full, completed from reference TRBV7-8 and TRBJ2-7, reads GAGVSQSPRYKVAKRGQDVALRCDPISGHVSLFWYQQALGQGPEFLTYFQNEAQLDKSGLPSDRFFAERPEGSVSTLKIQRTQQEDSAVYLCASSPGASGIPLSYEQYFGPGTRLTVT.

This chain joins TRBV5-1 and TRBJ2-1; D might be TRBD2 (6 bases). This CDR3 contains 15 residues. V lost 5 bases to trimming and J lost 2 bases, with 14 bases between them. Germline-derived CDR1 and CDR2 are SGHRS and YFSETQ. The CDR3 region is CASRGGGKTYNEQFF. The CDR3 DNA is TGCGCCAGCAGAGGTGGGGGGAAAACCTACAATGAGCAGTTCTTC.

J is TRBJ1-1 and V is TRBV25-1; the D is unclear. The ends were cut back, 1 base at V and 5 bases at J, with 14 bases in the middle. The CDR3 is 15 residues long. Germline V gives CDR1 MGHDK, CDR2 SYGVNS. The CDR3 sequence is CASSESFGLRTEAFF. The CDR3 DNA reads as TGTGCCAGCAGTGAATCGTTCGGCCTGAGGACTGAAGCTTTCTTT.

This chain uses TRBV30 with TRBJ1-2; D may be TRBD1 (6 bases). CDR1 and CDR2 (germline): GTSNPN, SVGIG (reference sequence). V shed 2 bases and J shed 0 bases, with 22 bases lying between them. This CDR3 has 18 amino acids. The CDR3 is CAWSPGSGGGLPNYGYTF. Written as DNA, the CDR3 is TGTGCCTGGAGTCCCGGCTCGGGGGGGGGCCTGCCTAACTATGGCTACACCTTC.

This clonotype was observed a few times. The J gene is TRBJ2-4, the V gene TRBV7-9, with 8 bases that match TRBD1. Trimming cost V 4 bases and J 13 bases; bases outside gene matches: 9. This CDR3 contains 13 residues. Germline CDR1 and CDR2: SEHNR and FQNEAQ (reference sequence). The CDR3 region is CASSSGQGDTQYF. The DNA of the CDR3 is TGTGCCAGCAGCTCCGGACAGGGAGACACCCAGTACTTC. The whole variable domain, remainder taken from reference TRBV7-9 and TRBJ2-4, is DTGVSQNPRHKITKRGQNVTFRCDPISEHNRLYWYRQTLGQGPEFLTYFQNEAQLEKSRLLSDRFSAERPKGSFSTLEIQRTEQGDSAMYLCASSSGQGDTQYFGAGTRLSVL.

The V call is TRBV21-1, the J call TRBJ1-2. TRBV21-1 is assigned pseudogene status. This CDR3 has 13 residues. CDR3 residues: CASSTQSNYGYTF. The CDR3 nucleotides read TGTGCCAGCAGCACCCAGTCTAACTATGGCTACACCTTC.

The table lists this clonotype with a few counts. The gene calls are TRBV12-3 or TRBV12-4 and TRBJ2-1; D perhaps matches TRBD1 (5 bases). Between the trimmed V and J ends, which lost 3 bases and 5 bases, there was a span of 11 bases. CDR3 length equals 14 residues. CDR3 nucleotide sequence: TGTGCCAGCAGTTTGGTTACAGGACACAATGAGCAGTTCTTC. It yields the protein CASSLVTGHNEQFF.

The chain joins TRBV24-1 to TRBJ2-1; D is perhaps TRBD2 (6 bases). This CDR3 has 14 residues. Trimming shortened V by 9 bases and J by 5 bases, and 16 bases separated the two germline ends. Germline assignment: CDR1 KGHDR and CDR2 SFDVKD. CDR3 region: CATSGGLGHNEQFF. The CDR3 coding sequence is TGTGCCACCTCCGGGGGATTGGGGCACAATGAGCAGTTCTTC.

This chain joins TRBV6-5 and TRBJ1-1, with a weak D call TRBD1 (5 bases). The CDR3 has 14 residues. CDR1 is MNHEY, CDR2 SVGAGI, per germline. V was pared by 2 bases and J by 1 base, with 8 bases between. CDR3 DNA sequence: TGTGCCAGCAGTTACGGGACGGAGAACACTGAAGCTTTCTTT. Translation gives CASSYGTENTEAFF.

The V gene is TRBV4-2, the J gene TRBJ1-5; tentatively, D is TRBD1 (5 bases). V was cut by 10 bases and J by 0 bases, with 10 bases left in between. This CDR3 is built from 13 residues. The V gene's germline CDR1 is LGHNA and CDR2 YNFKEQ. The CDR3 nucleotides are TGTGCCACGGGGGGAGGTAGCAATCAGCCCCAGCATTTT. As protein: CATGGGSNQPQHF.

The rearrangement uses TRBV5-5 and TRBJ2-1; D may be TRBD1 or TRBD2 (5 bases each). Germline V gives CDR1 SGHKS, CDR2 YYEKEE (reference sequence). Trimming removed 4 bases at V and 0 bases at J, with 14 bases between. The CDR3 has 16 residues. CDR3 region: CASSLLRGFSYNEQFF. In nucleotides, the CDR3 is TGTGCCAGCAGCCTGCTGAGGGGATTCTCCTACAATGAGCAGTTCTTC.

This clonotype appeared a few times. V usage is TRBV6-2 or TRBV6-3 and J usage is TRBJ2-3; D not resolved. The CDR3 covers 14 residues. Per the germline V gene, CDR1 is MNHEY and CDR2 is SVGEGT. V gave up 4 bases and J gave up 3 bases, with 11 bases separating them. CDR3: CASSSRKQTDTQYF. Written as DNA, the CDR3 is TGTGCCAGCAGTTCGCGGAAGCAAACAGATACGCAGTATTTT.

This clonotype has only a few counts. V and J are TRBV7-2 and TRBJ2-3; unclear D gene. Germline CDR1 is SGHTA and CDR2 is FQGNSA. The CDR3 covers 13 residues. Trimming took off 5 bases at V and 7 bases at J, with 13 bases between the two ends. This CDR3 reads CASSTERRNTQYF. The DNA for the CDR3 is TGTGCCAGCAGCACGGAGAGACGAAATACGCAGTATTTT.

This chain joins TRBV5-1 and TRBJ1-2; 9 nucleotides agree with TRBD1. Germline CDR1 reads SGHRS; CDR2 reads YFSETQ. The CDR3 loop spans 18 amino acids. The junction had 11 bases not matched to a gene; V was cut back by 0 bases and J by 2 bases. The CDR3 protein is CASSLGTGAAAGNYGYTF. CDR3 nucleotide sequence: TGCGCCAGCAGCTTGGGGACAGGGGCGGCGGCAGGAAACTATGGCTACACCTTC.

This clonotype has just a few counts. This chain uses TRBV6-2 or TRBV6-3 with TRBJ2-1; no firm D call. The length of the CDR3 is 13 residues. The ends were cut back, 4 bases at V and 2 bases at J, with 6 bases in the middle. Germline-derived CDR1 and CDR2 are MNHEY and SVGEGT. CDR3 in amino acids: CASSFQAYNEQFF. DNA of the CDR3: TGTGCCAGCAGTTTTCAGGCCTACAATGAGCAGTTCTTC.